What follows are 15 T cell receptor beta chains derived from one specimen sequenced in a study of cytomegalovirus exposure and HLA in healthy donors. In the PCR, 60 Vbeta and 13 Jbeta primers were used. Clones were read by immunoSEQ multiplex PCR, and TCRdb kept only the in-frame ones, dropping some. This sample has about 160,000 clones, with roughly 79% found just once. The sequenced sample consisted of PBMCs. These receptors originate from a young man in good health and CMV-seropositive.

This clone turned up a few times. Other DNA sequences in this sample translate to the same CDR3. The V gene is TRBV30, the J gene TRBJ2-3, with 8 bases that match TRBD2. The CDR3 runs to 14 residues. V dropped 3 bases and J dropped 2; count of bases not matched to a gene: 4. Germline CDR1 reads GTSNPN; CDR2 reads SVGIG (reference sequence). CDR3 DNA sequence: TGTGCCTGGAGCGTAGCGGGAAACACAGATACGCAGTATTTT. It encodes CAWSVAGNTDTQYF.

This clone has a handful of counts. This chain uses TRBV9 with TRBJ2-5, with D hard to call. Germline V CDR1 and CDR2: SGDLS, YYNGEE. The CDR3 length is 11 residues. Trimming removed 3 bases from V and 3 bases from J, with 3 bases in between. The DNA for the CDR3 is TGTGCCAGCAGCGCGGAAGAGACCCAGTACTTC. Translation: CASSAEETQYF.

V is TRBV7-9 and J is TRBJ2-7, with 8 positions matching TRBD2. This CDR3 has 14 amino acids. Germline CDR1 reads SEHNR; CDR2 reads FQNEAQ (reference sequence). V lost 5 bases and J lost 4; bases outside the gene matches: 7. The chain's CDR3 is CASSPTSGHYEQYF. The CDR3 coding sequence is TGTGCCAGCAGCCCCACTAGCGGACATTACGAGCAGTACTTC.

The rearrangement uses TRBV4-1 and TRBJ1-1, with TRBD1 matching 7 bases. The CDR3 is 15 residues long. With V trimmed by 3 bases and J by 0 bases, 4 bases remained unmatched. Germline loops: CDR1 MGHRA, CDR2 YSYEKL. CDR3 region: CASSHLTGMNTEAFF. The CDR3 DNA is TGCGCCAGCAGCCATTTGACAGGGATGAACACTGAAGCTTTCTTT.

In DNA, the CDR3 is TGTGCCAGCAGTTTATATAGCGGGAGGGGAAGCCACGAGCAGTACTTC. It specifies CASSLYSGRGSHEQYF. The chain employs TRBV6-5 and TRBJ2-5; 11 bases align to TRBD2. The J call may be faulty, since TRBJ2-7 better matches the DNA end. The CDR3 is 16 amino acids. Germline V gene lookup returns CDR1 MNHEY and CDR2 SVGAGI.

The chain combines TRBV28 with TRBJ2-5; 8 positions agree with TRBD2. Looked up from germline, CDR1 is MDHEN and CDR2 is SYDVKM. The CDR3 is 17 amino acids. V shed 6 bases and J 4 bases; nucleotides not matched to a gene: 16. The CDR3 DNA reads as TGTGCCAGCAGCTATCCTCCGGGGGGGAGAGGGTCAGAGACCCAGTACTTC. It codes for CASSYPPGGRGSETQYF.

This clone was detected a few times. The chain joins TRBV4-3 to TRBJ2-1; D unresolved. V lost 2 bases and J 7 bases, leaving 9 bases between the germline ends. The CDR3 totals 13 residues. CDR1 is LGHNA, CDR2 YSLEER, per germline. The CDR3 DNA follows: TGCGCCAGCAGCCAAACAAACAGTAATGAGCAGTTCTTC. This gives the protein CASSQTNSNEQFF.

This rearrangement joins TRBV2 to TRBJ1-5; possible D gene TRBD1, 5 bases. The V end lost 3 bases, the J end lost 6 bases, and 9 bases lay between the germline ends. CDR3 length: 13 amino acids. Germline V CDR1 and CDR2: SNHLY, FYNNEI. In DNA, the CDR3 is TGTGCCAGCAGTGAGGCAGGGCGTCAGCCCCAGCATTTT. Translating gives CASSEAGRQPQHF. Looking up the rest from reference TRBV2 and TRBJ1-5 gives the full variable domain: EPEVTQTPSHQVTQMGQEVILRCVPISNHLYFYWYRQILGQKVEFLVSFYNNEISEKSEIFDDQFSVERPDGSNFTLKIRSTKLEDSAMYFCASSEAGRQPQHFGDGTRLSIL.

This clone has just one count. This rearrangement joins TRBV6-6 to TRBJ1-5; the D gene is possibly TRBD1 (5 bases). Trimming stripped 5 bases from V and 7 bases from J, with 21 bases between. The germline gives CDR1 MNHNY, CDR2 SVGAGI (reference sequence). The CDR3 has 16 amino acids. The CDR3 protein is CASSPSVGVLRQPQHF. CDR3 nucleotides: TGTGCCAGCAGTCCTAGTGTAGGGGTGTTAAGACAGCCCCAGCATTTT.

The chain is built from TRBV5-1 and TRBJ1-5; 7 bases align to TRBD1. The CDR3 contains 15 residues. Germline CDR1 and CDR2: SGHRS and YFSETQ. After removal of 4 bases from V and 1 base from J, the junction contained 5 bases not matched to a gene. This CDR3 reads CASSTTGASNQPQHF. CDR3 DNA sequence: TGCGCCAGCAGCACTACAGGGGCGAGCAATCAGCCCCAGCATTTT.

The V gene is TRBV19, the J gene TRBJ1-2, with 9 bases fitting TRBD1. The CDR3 sequence is 14 residues long. J was trimmed by 5 bases and V by 5 bases; bases with no gene match: 6. From germline, CDR1 is LNHDA and CDR2 SQIVND (reference sequence). DNA of the CDR3: TGTGCCAGTAGTCCGGACAGGGGAAGATATGGCTACACCTTC. Translated, it gives CASSPDRGRYGYTF.

In this sample, this clone turned up a few times. The chain joins TRBV6-1 to TRBJ1-5; D remains unclear. The CDR3 loop spans 15 amino acids. CDR1 is MNHNS and CDR2 is SASEGT in the germline V gene. Trimming removed 0 bases at V and 4 bases at J, with 10 bases between. Here the CDR3 DNA reads TGTGCCAGCAGTGAAGCCCGTTGGGAGAATCAGCCCCAGCATTTT. Translated, it gives CASSEARWENQPQHF.

The count of this clone is one. This chain joins TRBV5-4 and TRBJ2-1; the match to TRBD1 covers 8 bases. Trimming took 3 bases from V and 6 from J; bases not matched to a gene: 8. The CDR3 sequence is 15 residues long. Germline V gene lookup returns CDR1 SGHNT and CDR2 YYREEE (reference sequence). This CDR3 is CASSYRQGARNEQFF. For the CDR3, the DNA is TGTGCCAGCAGCTACCGGCAGGGGGCCCGCAATGAGCAGTTCTTC.

V and J are TRBV7-2 and TRBJ1-3; the D is unclear. Trimming took off 5 bases at V and 2 bases at J, with 13 bases between the two ends. CDR3 length: 15 residues. Germline V gene data show CDR1 as SGHTA and CDR2 as FQGNSA. The CDR3 DNA is TGTGCCAGCAGCCCGAGACTGACCCCTGGAAACACCATATATTTT. Translation gives CASSPRLTPGNTIYF.

The rearrangement links TRBV18 to TRBJ1-1; D is unclear. V was cut by 5 bases and J by 7 bases, with 11 bases left in between. The CDR3 extends over 12 amino acids. Germline CDR1 KGHSH, CDR2 LQKENI. The CDR3: CASSERGGEAFF. As DNA, the CDR3 is TGTGCCAGCTCAGAGAGAGGAGGTGAAGCTTTCTTT.